A selection of T cell receptor beta chains follows, all from one sample in a study of blood T cell repertoires in COVID-19. Sequencing used immunoSEQ multiplex PCR; TCRdb keeps in-frame clones, though not all of them. In the table there are about 200,000 clones, approximately 87% of which are singletons. Sequencing was performed on peripheral blood. The receptors here all came from a woman between 45 and 60 years old with acute or convalescent COVID-19. The CDR3 runs from the conserved cysteine through the conserved F or W. A D gene is named only where the DNA matches it firmly. Expanded clones are given a class, and other clones once, few, many or no size at all.

clone_size: NA
j_call: TRBJ2-7
d_call: NA
v_call: TRBV6-1
cdr3_aa: CASSELAYEQYF
cdr3_nt: TGTGCCAGCAGTGAACTCGCCTACGAGCAGTACTTC

clone_size: NA
j_call: TRBJ2-1
d_call: TRBD1
v_call: TRBV9
cdr3_aa: CASSKGGTGGVNEQFF
cdr3_nt: TGTGCCAGCAGCAAAGGGGGGACAGGGGGTGTTAATGAGCAGTTCTTC

clone_size: NA
j_call: TRBJ2-7
d_call: NA
v_call: TRBV3-1/TRBV3-2
cdr3_aa: CASSLQRRPSYEQYF
cdr3_nt: TGTGCCAGCAGCCTCCAGCGGCGGCCCTCCTACGAGCAGTACTTC

clone_size: NA
j_call: TRBJ1-1
d_call: NA
v_call: TRBV21-1
cdr3_aa: CASSKPLLRGTEAFF
cdr3_nt: TGTGCCAGCAGCAAGCCCCTATTAAGGGGCACTGAAGCTTTCTTT

clone_size: NA
j_call: TRBJ1-3
d_call: NA
v_call: TRBV9
cdr3_aa: CASSPEVGRAGNTIYF
cdr3_nt: TGTGCCAGCAGCCCGGAAGTGGGGAGGGCTGGAAACACCATATATTTT

clone_size: NA
j_call: TRBJ1-5
d_call: NA
v_call: TRBV6-1
cdr3_aa: CASSEMRGSNQPQHF
cdr3_nt: TGTGCCAGCAGTGAAATGCGGGGAAGCAATCAGCCCCAGCATTTT

clone_size: NA
j_call: TRBJ2-7
d_call: TRBD1
v_call: TRBV5-6
cdr3_aa: CASSLGSGGYEQYF
cdr3_nt: TGTGCCAGCAGCTTGGGGTCAGGGGGCTACGAGCAGTACTTC

clone_size: NA
j_call: TRBJ2-5
d_call: TRBD1
v_call: TRBV19
cdr3_aa: CASRGTYRGEETQYF
cdr3_nt: TGTGCCAGTAGGGGAACCTACAGGGGTGAGGAGACCCAGTACTTC

clone_size: NA
j_call: TRBJ2-5
d_call: NA
v_call: TRBV3-1/TRBV3-2
cdr3_aa: CASSQYGETQYF
cdr3_nt: TGTGCCAGCAGCCAATATGGCGAGACCCAGTACTTC

clone_size: NA
j_call: TRBJ2-5
d_call: NA
v_call: TRBV5-1
cdr3_aa: CASSLASGQYQETQYF
cdr3_nt: TGCGCCAGCAGCTTGGCTAGCGGACAGTACCAAGAGACCCAGTACTTC

clone_size: NA
j_call: TRBJ2-2
d_call: NA
v_call: TRBV18
cdr3_aa: CASSPLPRDLTGELFF
cdr3_nt: TGTGCCAGCTCACCGTTACCGCGGGACCTAACCGGGGAGCTGTTTTTT

clone_size: NA
j_call: TRBJ2-5
d_call: NA
v_call: TRBV27
cdr3_aa: CASSPSPGQFFKTQYF
cdr3_nt: TGTGCCAGCAGCCCCAGCCCCGGACAGTTCTTTAAGACCCAGTACTTC

clone_size: NA
j_call: TRBJ2-1
d_call: NA
v_call: TRBV5-4
cdr3_aa: CASSFRDSLEQFF
cdr3_nt: TGTGCCAGCAGCTTCCGGGACTCTTTAGAGCAGTTCTTC

clone_size: NA
j_call: TRBJ2-3
d_call: TRBD1
v_call: TRBV18
cdr3_aa: CASSRTGQGTSTDTQYF
cdr3_nt: TGTGCCAGCTCACGAACGGGACAGGGGACTAGCACAGATACGCAGTATTTT

clone_size: NA
j_call: TRBJ1-5
d_call: TRBD1
v_call: TRBV7-8
cdr3_aa: CASSFWGQPNQPQHF
cdr3_nt: TGTGCCAGCAGCTTCTGGGGACAGCCCAATCAGCCCCAGCATTTT

clone_size: NA
j_call: TRBJ2-7
d_call: TRBD1
v_call: TRBV27
cdr3_aa: CASSLKPGQGTYEQYF
cdr3_nt: TGTGCCAGCAGTCTTAAACCGGGACAGGGAACCTACGAGCAGTACTTC

clone_size: NA
j_call: TRBJ2-1
d_call: TRBD1
v_call: TRBV6-5
cdr3_aa: CASSSGGKGQFF
cdr3_nt: TGTGCCAGCAGTTCAGGGGGCAAAGGGCAGTTCTTC

clone_size: NA
j_call: TRBJ2-3
d_call: NA
v_call: TRBV27
cdr3_aa: CASSGRLSISTDTQYF
cdr3_nt: TGTGCCAGCAGTGGGCGTCTCAGCATTAGCACAGATACGCAGTATTTT

clone_size: NA
j_call: TRBJ1-5
d_call: NA
v_call: TRBV7-2
cdr3_aa: CASSLQGRSNQPQHF
cdr3_nt: TGTGCCAGCAGCCTCCAGGGCAGGAGCAATCAGCCCCAGCATTTT

clone_size: NA
j_call: TRBJ2-7
d_call: TRBD1
v_call: TRBV27
cdr3_aa: CASSARTGGYEQYF
cdr3_nt: TGTGCCAGCAGTGCCCGGACAGGGGGCTACGAGCAGTACTTC

clone_size: NA
j_call: TRBJ1-5
d_call: NA
v_call: TRBV6-2/TRBV6-3
cdr3_aa: CASSRTLYQPQHF
cdr3_nt: TGTGCCAGCAGCAGGACACTATATCAGCCCCAGCATTTT

clone_size: once
j_call: TRBJ2-1
d_call: TRBD2
v_call: TRBV9
cdr3_aa: CASSAQLGLGSHEQFF
cdr3_nt: TGTGCCAGCAGCGCACAGCTGGGACTAGGTTCGCATGAGCAGTTCTTC

clone_size: NA
j_call: TRBJ1-5
d_call: NA
v_call: TRBV4-1
cdr3_aa: CASSLTTGGFNQPQHF
cdr3_nt: TGCGCCAGCAGCCTAACTACTGGGGGGTTTAATCAGCCCCAGCATTTT

clone_size: NA
j_call: TRBJ2-3
d_call: TRBD2
v_call: TRBV5-1
cdr3_aa: CASSLDGSGGTDTQYF
cdr3_nt: TGCGCCAGCAGCTTGGATGGTAGCGGGGGGACAGATACGCAGTATTTT

clone_size: NA
j_call: TRBJ2-3
d_call: TRBD1
v_call: TRBV6-2/TRBV6-3
cdr3_aa: CASSTGTGSTQYF
cdr3_nt: TGTGCCAGCAGTACAGGGACAGGTAGCACGCAGTATTTT

clone_size: NA
j_call: TRBJ2-7
d_call: TRBD1
v_call: TRBV9
cdr3_aa: CASSTTGLGEQYF
cdr3_nt: TGTGCCAGCAGCACGACAGGGTTGGGCGAGCAGTACTTC

clone_size: NA
j_call: TRBJ1-1
d_call: NA
v_call: TRBV4-1
cdr3_aa: CASSQENGQLNTEAFF
cdr3_nt: TGCGCCAGCAGCCAAGAGAATGGGCAGTTGAACACTGAAGCTTTCTTT

clone_size: NA
j_call: TRBJ1-4
d_call: NA
v_call: TRBV7-9
cdr3_aa: CASSSQGGEKLFF
cdr3_nt: TGTGCCAGCAGCTCACAGGGTGGTGAAAAACTGTTTTTT

clone_size: NA
j_call: TRBJ2-7
d_call: TRBD2
v_call: TRBV3-1/TRBV3-2
cdr3_aa: CASSGRALLEQYF
cdr3_nt: TGTGCCAGCAGTGGGAGGGCCCTCCTCGAGCAGTACTTC

clone_size: NA
j_call: TRBJ2-7
d_call: NA
v_call: TRBV18
cdr3_aa: CASSPQAETYEQYF
cdr3_nt: TGTGCCAGCTCACCACAGGCGGAGACCTACGAGCAGTATTTC